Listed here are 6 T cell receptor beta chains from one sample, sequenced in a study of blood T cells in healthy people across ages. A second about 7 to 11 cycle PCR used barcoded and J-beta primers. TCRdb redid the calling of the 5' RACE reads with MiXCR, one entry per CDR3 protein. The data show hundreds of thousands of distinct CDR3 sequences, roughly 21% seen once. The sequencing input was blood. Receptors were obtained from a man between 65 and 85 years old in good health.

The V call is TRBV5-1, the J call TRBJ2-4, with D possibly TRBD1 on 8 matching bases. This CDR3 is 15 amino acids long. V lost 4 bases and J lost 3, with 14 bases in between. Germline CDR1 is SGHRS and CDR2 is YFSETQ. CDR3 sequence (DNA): TGCGCCAGCAGCATACAGGGGGAGGGCAAAAACATTCAGTACTTC. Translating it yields CASSIQGEGKNIQYF. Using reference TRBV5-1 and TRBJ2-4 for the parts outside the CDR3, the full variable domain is KAGVTQTPRYLIKTRGQQVTLSCSPISGHRSVSWYQQTPGQGLQFLFEYFSETQRNKGNFPGRFSGRQFSNSRSEMNVSTLELGDSALYLCASSIQGEGKNIQYFGAGTRLSVL.

In DNA form, the CDR3 reads TGCAGTGCTAGAAGCAGGGGCTATGGCTACACCTTC. It is translated as CSARSRGYGYTF. The chain joins TRBV20-1 to TRBJ1-2, with D tentatively TRBD1 (6 bases). CDR1 is DFQATT and CDR2 is SNEGSKA in the germline V gene (reference sequence). V lost 2 bases and J lost 4, with 8 bases in between. The CDR3 is made up of 12 amino acids.

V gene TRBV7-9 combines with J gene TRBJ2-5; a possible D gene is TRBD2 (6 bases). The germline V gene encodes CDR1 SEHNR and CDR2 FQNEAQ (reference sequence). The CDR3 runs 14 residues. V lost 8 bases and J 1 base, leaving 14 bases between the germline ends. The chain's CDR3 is CASRDSGLQETQYF. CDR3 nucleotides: TGTGCCAGCCGGGATAGCGGACTCCAAGAGACCCAGTACTTC. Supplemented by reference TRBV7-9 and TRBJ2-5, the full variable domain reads DTGVSQNPRHKITKRGQNVTFRCDPISEHNRLYWYRQTLGQGPEFLTYFQNEAQLEKSRLLSDRFSAERPKGSFSTLEIQRTEQGDSAMYLCASRDSGLQETQYFGPGTRLLVL.

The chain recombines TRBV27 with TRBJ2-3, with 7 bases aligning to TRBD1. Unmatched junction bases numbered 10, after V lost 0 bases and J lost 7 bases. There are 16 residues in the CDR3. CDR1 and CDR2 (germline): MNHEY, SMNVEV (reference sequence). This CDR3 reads CASSLSTGYAPYTQYF. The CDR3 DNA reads TGTGCCAGCAGTTTATCGACAGGGTACGCTCCCTATACGCAGTATTTT.

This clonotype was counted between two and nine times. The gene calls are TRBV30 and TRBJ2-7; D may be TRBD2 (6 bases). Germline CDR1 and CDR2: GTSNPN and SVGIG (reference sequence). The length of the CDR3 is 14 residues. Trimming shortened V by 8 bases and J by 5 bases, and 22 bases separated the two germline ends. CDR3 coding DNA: TGTGCCAGCCCTCGTGGGAGGTTTTTGGACGAGCAGTACTTC. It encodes CASPRGRFLDEQYF.

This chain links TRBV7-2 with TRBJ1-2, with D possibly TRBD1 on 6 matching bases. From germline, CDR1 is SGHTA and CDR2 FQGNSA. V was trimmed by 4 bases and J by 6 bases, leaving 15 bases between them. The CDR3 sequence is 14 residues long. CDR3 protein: CASSYPGTFHGYTF. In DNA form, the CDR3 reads TGTGCCAGCAGCTATCCCGGGACATTTCATGGCTACACCTTC.